One sample yielded the 31 T cell receptor beta chains listed below, sequenced in a study of T cell responses to AZD1222 COVID-19 vaccine. Data came from immunoSEQ multiplex PCR; TCRdb stores just in-frame clones and leaves some out. The table shows around 77,000 clones, with more than 80% occurring only once. Here the sequenced sample was peripheral blood, taken on day 0 of AZD1222 vaccination. The receptors here all came from an adult in good health.

The chain employs TRBV14 and TRBJ2-7, with D tentatively TRBD1 (6 bases). The germline V and J ends were trimmed by 4 bases and 3 bases, with 16 bases remaining between them. CDR1 is SGHDN and CDR2 is FVKESK in the germline V gene. The CDR3 is 15 amino acids. CDR3 coding DNA: TGTGCCAGCAGCCGACCGGGACACGAATTCTACGAGCAGTACTTC. It specifies CASSRPGHEFYEQYF.

The gene calls are TRBV3-1 (or the pseudogene TRBV3-2) and TRBJ1-5; unclear D gene. Trimming removed 1 base at V and 5 bases at J, with 6 bases between. Germline CDR1 LGHDT, CDR2 YNNKEL (reference sequence). This CDR3 contains 13 residues. CDR3 loop: CASSQGRYQPQHF. The CDR3 DNA reads as TGTGCCAGCAGCCAAGGAAGGTATCAGCCCCAGCATTTT.

V gene TRBV7-9 combines with J gene TRBJ2-5; 10 nucleotides match TRBD1. This CDR3 spans 15 amino acids. CDR1 is SEHNR and CDR2 is FQNEAQ in the germline V gene (reference sequence). V gave up 5 bases and J gave up 3 bases; unmatched junction bases: 6. This chain's CDR3 is CASSHRDRGKETQYF. DNA of the CDR3: TGTGCCAGCAGCCACCGGGACAGGGGAAAAGAGACCCAGTACTTC.

This clone was seen only a few times. This chain links TRBV6-5 with TRBJ1-1, with TRBD1 as a possible D gene (6 bases). With 5 bases removed from V and 3 bases from J, the gap between germline ends came to 7 bases. The CDR3 extends over 12 amino acids. Per germline, CDR1 MNHEY and CDR2 SVGAGI. CDR3: CASSTGYTEAFF. CDR3 coding DNA: TGTGCCAGCAGTACAGGGTACACTGAAGCTTTCTTT.

This sequence joins TRBV24-1 and TRBJ1-4; a weak D match, TRBD1 (5 bases). Germline-derived CDR1 and CDR2 are KGHDR and SFDVKD. This CDR3 contains 15 residues. The ends were cut back, 5 bases at V and 0 bases at J, with 9 bases in the middle. The CDR3 DNA sequence: TGTGCCACCAGTGCCGGGACTGCAACTAATGAAAAACTGTTTTTT. This translates into CATSAGTATNEKLFF.

The genes are TRBV9 and TRBJ1-2, with 8 bases that match TRBD1. The CDR3 loop spans 15 amino acids. J was trimmed by 2 bases and V by 1 base; bases with no gene match: 4. CDR1 is SGDLS, CDR2 YYNGEE, per germline. The DNA of the CDR3 is TGTGCCAGCAGCGTAACCGGACAGGGAAACTATGGCTACACCTTC. Its protein is CASSVTGQGNYGYTF.

The chain joins TRBV27 to TRBJ2-3; 13 positions match TRBD2. The CDR3 contains 18 residues. After removal of 0 bases from V and 3 bases from J, the junction contained 6 bases not matched to a gene. Looked up from germline, CDR1 is MNHEY and CDR2 is SMNVEV (reference sequence). In DNA, the CDR3 is TGTGCCAGCAGTTTATCAGGACTAGCGGGGGCCCAGACAGATACGCAGTATTTT. Its translation: CASSLSGLAGAQTDTQYF.

The chain recombines TRBV4-3 with TRBJ1-3; D unresolved. The germline V gene has CDR1 LGHNA and CDR2 YSLEER. The CDR3 covers 15 residues. The germline V and J ends were trimmed by 0 bases and 2 bases, with 8 bases remaining between them. The CDR3 region is CASSQEGSPGNTIYF. The CDR3 DNA is TGCGCCAGCAGCCAAGAGGGCTCACCTGGAAACACCATATATTTT.

This chain uses TRBV28 with TRBJ1-1, with D perhaps matching TRBD1 (5 bases). Between the trimmed V and J ends, which lost 5 bases and 4 bases, there was a span of 17 bases. The length of the CDR3 is 15 residues. The germline V gene has CDR1 MDHEN and CDR2 SYDVKM. CDR3 protein: CASSMGTRRGTEAFF. The CDR3 region has the DNA TGTGCCAGCAGTATGGGCACGAGGAGGGGCACTGAAGCTTTCTTT. The full variable domain, completed using reference TRBV28 and TRBJ1-1, is DVKVTQSSRYLVKRTGEKVFLECVQDMDHENMFWYRQDPGLGLRLIYFSYDVKMKEKGDIPEGYSVSREKKERFSLILESASTNQTSMYLCASSMGTRRGTEAFFGQGTRLTVV.

The genes are TRBV3-1 (or the pseudogene TRBV3-2) and TRBJ1-2; no clear D gene. Trimming removed 1 base from V and 6 bases from J, with 15 bases in between. The CDR3 has 15 residues. Germline CDR1 and CDR2: LGHDT and YNNKEL (reference sequence). CDR3 amino acids: CASSQVLHAEDGYTF. The DNA for the CDR3 is TGTGCCAGCAGCCAAGTTTTACATGCAGAGGATGGCTACACCTTC.

The chain carries TRBV28 and TRBJ2-7; a weak D match, TRBD1 (5 bases). The V end was cut by 10 bases, the J end by 1 base, with 11 bases between. Germline-derived CDR1 and CDR2 are MDHEN and SYDVKM. This CDR3 contains 12 residues. The CDR3 is CATGTGSYEQYF. In nucleotides, the CDR3 is TGTGCCACCGGAACAGGTTCCTACGAGCAGTACTTC.

V usage is TRBV7-3 and J usage is TRBJ2-1, with D perhaps matching TRBD1 (6 bases). This CDR3 has 16 residues. Per germline, CDR1 SGHTA and CDR2 FQGTGA. Trimming took 1 base from V and 6 from J, leaving 16 bases between them. The CDR3 DNA reads TGTGCCAGCAGCTTAAGCCCCACAAGAGGGGGCAATGAGCAGTTCTTC. It codes for CASSLSPTRGGNEQFF.

The gene calls are TRBV5-4 and TRBJ2-7; TRBD1 might be the D (5 bases). The length of the CDR3 is 12 residues. Germline-derived CDR1 and CDR2 are SGHNT and YYREEE (reference sequence). Trimming cost V 2 bases and J 6 bases, with 9 bases left between them. DNA of the CDR3: TGTGCCAGCAGCTTTCAGGGAACCGAGCAGTACTTC. It specifies CASSFQGTEQYF.

The rearrangement joins TRBV4-1 to TRBJ1-1; 9 bases line up with TRBD1. There are 15 residues in the CDR3. V shed 2 bases, J shed 5 bases, and the junction held 6 bases outside the gene matches. Germline V gives CDR1 MGHRA, CDR2 YSYEKL. As DNA, the CDR3 is TGCGCCAGCAGCCAACAACAGGGGGCGAGGACTGAAGCTTTCTTT. Encoded protein: CASSQQQGARTEAFF.

The chain carries TRBV5-6 and TRBJ1-1; possibly TRBD1 for D (5 bases). The CDR3 runs to 16 residues. From germline, CDR1 is SGHDT and CDR2 YYEEEE. The germline V and J ends were trimmed by 6 bases and 4 bases, with 22 bases remaining between them. The CDR3 nucleotides read TGTGCCAGCACCATAACAAGGCGGGGCGCAGGCACTGAAGCTTTCTTT. The encoded protein is CASTITRRGAGTEAFF.

This sequence joins TRBV29-1 and TRBJ1-1, with 7 bases identical to TRBD1. Germline CDR1 reads SQVTM; CDR2 reads ANQGSEA. The V segment lost 7 bases and the J segment 0 bases; nucleotides outside the gene matches: 2. The CDR3 has 12 residues. CDR3 protein: CSAGQMNTEAFF. In DNA form, the CDR3 reads TGCAGCGCGGGACAGATGAACACTGAAGCTTTCTTT. Full variable domain (outside the CDR3, taken from reference TRBV29-1 and TRBJ1-1): SAVISQKPSRDICQRGTSLTIQCQVDSQVTMMFWYRQQPGQSLTLIATANQGSEATYESGFVIDKFPISRPNLTFSTLTVSNMSPEDSSIYLCSAGQMNTEAFFGQGTRLTVV.

This clone turned up a few times. The J gene is TRBJ2-1, the V gene TRBV11-3; TRBD2 might be the D (5 bases). CDR3 length: 13 amino acids. Trimming stripped 1 base from V and 6 bases from J, with 7 bases between. Germline CDR1 SGHNT, CDR2 YENEEA. The CDR3 spells CASSLGRVNEQFF. CDR3 DNA: TGTGCCAGCAGCTTAGGGCGGGTCAATGAGCAGTTCTTC.

The gene calls are TRBV6-6 and TRBJ2-1; D may be TRBD2 (5 bases). V dropped 6 bases and J dropped 4 bases, with 10 bases sitting between them. The CDR3 is 13 residues long. Germline assignment: CDR1 MNHNY and CDR2 SVGAGI (reference sequence). The CDR3: CASSLDSYNEQFF. The CDR3 nucleotides read TGTGCCAGCAGCCTGGACTCATACAATGAGCAGTTCTTC.

The rearrangement joins TRBV4-1 to TRBJ1-5; D is undetermined. This CDR3 comprises 16 residues. Germline V gene lookup returns CDR1 MGHRA and CDR2 YSYEKL. The V gene lost 5 bases and the J gene lost 3 bases, with 17 bases spanning the gap. Here the CDR3 DNA reads TGCGCCAGCAGCTTGGGAGGGATAGCTATCAATCAGCCCCAGCATTTT. Its protein is CASSLGGIAINQPQHF.

The chain carries TRBV12-3 or TRBV12-4 and TRBJ1-5; no clear D gene. CDR3 length: 13 residues. V lost 2 bases and J lost 3, with 5 bases in between. CDR3 coding DNA: TGTGCCAGCAGTTTAACAATCAATCAGCCCCAGCATTTT. It is translated as CASSLTINQPQHF.

This clone appeared a single time. This rearrangement joins TRBV7-3 to TRBJ2-2; D unclear. V was cut by 5 bases and J by 2 bases, with 18 bases left in between. The CDR3 spans 17 residues. CDR1 is SGHTA, CDR2 FQGTGA, per germline. The chain's CDR3 is CASSRDLTGRNTGELFF. CDR3 coding DNA: TGTGCCAGCAGCCGTGACCTGACCGGGCGCAACACCGGGGAGCTGTTTTTT.

This clone was counted once. CDR3 coding DNA: TGCGCCAGCAGCCCGAAATCCGGGACAGGGGGCCTAAACACCATATATTTT. Protein: CASSPKSGTGGLNTIYF. The chain recombines TRBV5-1 with TRBJ1-3; 12 bases line up with TRBD1. Germline V gene lookup returns CDR1 SGHRS and CDR2 YFSETQ. CDR3 length equals 17 residues. V lost 4 bases and J lost 6; bases outside the gene matches: 11.

The V gene is TRBV29-1, the J gene TRBJ2-1; TRBD2 matches at 10 bases. Germline V gene sequence: CDR1 SQVTM, CDR2 ANQGSEA. J lost 8 bases, V lost 6 bases, and 13 bases had no gene match. There are 15 residues in the CDR3. CDR3 region: CSVPQRLAGVDEQFF. The CDR3 DNA sequence: TGCAGCGTACCCCAGCGGCTAGCGGGAGTGGATGAGCAGTTCTTC.

The chain carries TRBV7-2 and TRBJ1-6; weak D call: TRBD1 (5 bases). The CDR3 runs to 15 residues. The ends were cut back, 1 base at V and 9 bases at J, with 13 bases in the middle. The germline V gene has CDR1 SGHTA and CDR2 FQGNSA. CDR3 DNA sequence: TGTGCCAGCAGCTTAGTCGGGGGTACGGGTTCACCCCTCCACTTT. Its translation is CASSLVGGTGSPLHF.

In this sample, this clone turned up once. This rearrangement joins TRBV4-2 to TRBJ2-7; D might be TRBD1 (5 bases). Germline CDR1 LGHNA, CDR2 YNFKEQ. V gave up 1 base and J gave up 0 bases, with 10 bases separating them. The CDR3 covers 15 residues. The CDR3 loop reads CASSQVQDNSYEQYF. The DNA of the CDR3 is TGTGCCAGCAGCCAAGTCCAGGACAACTCCTACGAGCAGTACTTC.

This clone appeared a few times. The chain employs TRBV30 and TRBJ2-7; possibly TRBD1 for D (6 bases). The V end lost 5 bases, the J end lost 1 base, and 15 bases lay between the germline ends. Germline V CDR1 and CDR2: GTSNPN, SVGIG (reference sequence). The CDR3 runs to 14 residues. This CDR3 reads CAWGEGGGSYEQYF. DNA for the CDR3: TGTGCCTGGGGGGAAGGGGGTGGGTCCTACGAGCAGTACTTC.

This clone appeared a few times. The chain has TRBV10-1 and TRBJ2-3; D may be TRBD2 (5 bases). The V gene's germline CDR1 is WNHNN and CDR2 SYGVQD (reference sequence). CDR3 size: 14 residues. Trimming pared 0 bases from V and 15 bases from J, leaving 19 bases between. The CDR3 region has the DNA TGCGCCAGCAGTGAGTCAACCCTAGCTGAAGGCAAATATTTT. This gives the protein CASSESTLAEGKYF.

V usage is TRBV11-2 and J usage is TRBJ2-1; D is uncertain. The CDR3 sequence is 11 residues long. V was trimmed by 4 bases and J by 8 bases, leaving 6 bases between them. Per the germline V gene, CDR1 is SGHAT and CDR2 is FQNNGV. The CDR3 bases are TGTGCCAGCAGCTCCGTCCATGAGCAGTTCTTC. This encodes CASSSVHEQFF. The full variable domain, its missing parts supplied by reference TRBV11-2 and TRBJ2-1, is EAGVAQSPRYKIIEKRQSVAFWCNPISGHATLYWYQQILGQGPKLLIQFQNNGVVDDSQLPKDRFSAERLKGVDSTLKIQPAKLEDSAVYLCASSSVHEQFFGPGTRLTVL.

The chain recombines TRBV7-9 with TRBJ2-7; tentative D call: TRBD1 (5 bases). The CDR3 is 13 amino acids. Germline lookup yields CDR1 SEHNR and CDR2 FQNEAQ (reference sequence). Trimming stripped 6 bases from V and 0 bases from J, with 9 bases between. CDR3 nucleotides: TGTGCCAGCAGTCCGGACAACTCCTACGAGCAGTACTTC. Residues: CASSPDNSYEQYF.

The table lists this clone with a few counts. The rearrangement uses TRBV29-1 and TRBJ2-7; D is perhaps TRBD1 (6 bases). The CDR3 length is 13 residues. V dropped 7 bases and J dropped 1 base, with 14 bases sitting between them. The germline V gene has CDR1 SQVTM and CDR2 ANQGSEA. The CDR3 sequence: CSGRQASSYEQYF. CDR3 DNA: TGCAGCGGCAGACAGGCCTCTTCCTACGAGCAGTACTTC.

This clone has more than one count but fewer than ten. The chain carries TRBV25-1 and TRBJ2-2, with TRBD1 as a possible D gene (5 bases). The CDR3 is 14 residues long. Germline CDR1 is MGHDK and CDR2 is SYGVNS. Between the trimmed V and J ends, which lost 1 base and 6 bases, there was a span of 9 bases. The CDR3 sequence: CASSEWSGPGELFF. CDR3 in DNA: TGTGCCAGCAGTGAATGGTCAGGGCCCGGGGAGCTGTTTTTT.